Listed here are 13 T cell receptor beta chains from one sample, sequenced in a study of T cell responses to AZD1222 COVID-19 vaccine listed by TCRdb under 2021. Library method: the immunoSEQ multiplex PCR assay. This immuneACCESS table, as held by TCRdb, lists in-frame sequences with V and J called but not all clones. Of the missing ones, under half trace to an unresolved V gene in checked studies; the others have no known cause. This sample has 110,000 or so clones in its table, and roughly 87% of those were observed once. The ten largest clones take up 9.5% to 15% of the sample. Reading the label with the study, this specimen's time point is: baseline before first vaccination. Explained via the paper, the treatment or condition label denotes: meningococcal conjugate vaccine given as trial control. The sequences come from peripheral blood, collected on day 0 of MenACWY control vaccination. These receptors all come from an adult in good health.

The V gene is TRBV4-3, the J gene TRBJ2-7, with D perhaps TRBD1 or TRBD2 (6 bases each). The CDR3 runs to 15 residues. In germline, CDR1 is LGHNA, CDR2 YSLEER. Trimming shortened V by 1 base and J by 0 bases, and 10 bases separated the two germline ends. Written as DNA, the CDR3 is TGCGCCAGCAGCCAAGGAGGGGGGCTCTCCTACGAGCAGTACTTC. Its protein product is CASSQGGGLSYEQYF.

V gene TRBV5-8 combines with J gene TRBJ2-3, with TRBD2 identical over 8 bases. J was trimmed by 8 bases and V by 6 bases; bases with no gene match: 11. The CDR3 length is 14 residues. Germline V gene lookup returns CDR1 SGHTS and CDR2 YDEGEE. The DNA of the CDR3 is TGTGCCAGCACCGGGTCCGGGGGGGCACCTACGCAGTATTTT. It is translated as CASTGSGGAPTQYF.

This clone was seen a single time. The chain carries TRBV5-1 and TRBJ2-7, with 10 bases lining up with TRBD1. Germline V gene data show CDR1 as SGHRS and CDR2 as YFSETQ. The CDR3 covers 15 residues. J gave up 6 bases and V 4 bases, and 10 bases lay outside the gene matches. The CDR3 nucleotides read TGCGCCAGCAGCCCGGCAGGGACAGGGGTGCGCGAGCAGTACTTC. Protein product: CASSPAGTGVREQYF.

This clone has just one count. The chain couples TRBV11-2 to TRBJ1-1, with D perhaps TRBD1 (6 bases). With 1 base removed from V and 7 bases from J, the gap between germline ends came to 10 bases. CDR1 is SGHAT, CDR2 FQNNGV, per germline. This CDR3 has 13 amino acids. CDR3 region: CASSLGARGEAFF. As DNA, the CDR3 is TGTGCCAGCAGCTTAGGGGCCAGGGGTGAAGCTTTCTTT. Based on the CDR3 plus reference TRBV11-2 and TRBJ1-1, the full variable domain is EAGVAQSPRYKIIEKRQSVAFWCNPISGHATLYWYQQILGQGPKLLIQFQNNGVVDDSQLPKDRFSAERLKGVDSTLKIQPAKLEDSAVYLCASSLGARGEAFFGQGTRLTVV.

The rearrangement joins TRBV11-2 to TRBJ1-1; D is undetermined. Trimming took off 6 bases at V and 2 bases at J, with 4 bases between the two ends. The CDR3 spans 11 residues. Germline assignment: CDR1 SGHAT and CDR2 FQNNGV. CDR3 in amino acids: CASRLNTEAFF. CDR3 nucleotides: TGTGCCAGCAGGTTAAACACTGAAGCTTTCTTT.

J is TRBJ2-1 and V is TRBV15; D unresolved. This CDR3 spans 15 amino acids. V lost 0 bases to trimming and J lost 6 bases, with 12 bases between them. Germline V CDR1 and CDR2: LNHNV, YYDKDF (reference sequence). CDR3 in DNA: TGTGCCACCAGCAGAGATCGAGGCAGCTCCAATGAGCAGTTCTTC. This translates into CATSRDRGSSNEQFF.

The DNA of the CDR3 is TGTGCCAGCAGTTACTTCGGGTCGGATACGCAGTATTTT. Translating gives CASSYFGSDTQYF. The chain carries TRBV6-5 and TRBJ2-3; D not resolved. Germline loops: CDR1 MNHEY, CDR2 SVGAGI. The length of the CDR3 is 13 residues. The V and J ends lost 1 base and 6 bases respectively, with 8 bases between them.

The rearrangement uses TRBV28 and TRBJ1-5, with D possibly matching TRBD1 (5 bases). CDR3 length equals 13 residues. Trimming cost V 9 bases and J 0 bases, with 9 bases left between them. From germline, CDR1 is MDHEN and CDR2 SYDVKM. In DNA form, the CDR3 reads TGTGCCAGTACTGACAGTAGCAATCAGCCCCAGCATTTT. This codes for CASTDSSNQPQHF.

The chain couples TRBV19 to TRBJ2-1, with no clear D. CDR1 and CDR2 (germline): LNHDA, SQIVND (reference sequence). Trimming took 5 bases from V and 4 from J, leaving 9 bases between them. This CDR3 contains 13 residues. In DNA form, the CDR3 reads TGTGCCAGTAGTCTCTCGGGTTACAATGAGCAGTTCTTC. It encodes CASSLSGYNEQFF.

The chain couples TRBV28 to TRBJ1-1; D may be TRBD1 (5 bases). Trimming left V 7 bases short and J 0 bases short, with 15 bases between. CDR3 size: 15 residues. CDR1 is MDHEN, CDR2 SYDVKM, per germline. CDR3 in amino acids: CASIPTAIMNTEAFF. The CDR3 coding sequence is TGTGCCAGCATCCCGACAGCTATAATGAACACTGAAGCTTTCTTT.

The genes are TRBV29-1 and TRBJ2-1; 9 bases match TRBD1. The CDR3 covers 15 residues. In germline, CDR1 is SQVTM, CDR2 ANQGSEA. The CDR3 sequence: CSATLGTGSLDEQFF. CDR3 sequence (DNA): TGCAGTGCCACCTTAGGGACAGGGAGTTTGGATGAGCAGTTCTTC.

The chain combines TRBV6-5 with TRBJ2-2; D is possibly TRBD1 (5 bases). There are 14 residues in the CDR3. Deletions cut 2 bases from V and 7 bases from J, with 11 bases between. Germline V gene lookup returns CDR1 MNHEY and CDR2 SVGAGI. The CDR3 protein is CASSYRQGVGELFF. The CDR3 DNA sequence: TGTGCCAGCAGTTACCGGCAGGGCGTCGGGGAGCTGTTTTTT.

V usage is TRBV4-3 and J usage is TRBJ1-5; 8 positions agree with TRBD1. Trimming cost V 0 bases and J 0 bases; bases outside gene matches: 19. Germline CDR1 LGHNA, CDR2 YSLEER. This CDR3 spans 22 amino acids. This chain's CDR3 is CASSQDSGTGGDGKNSNQPQHF. The CDR3 DNA sequence: TGCGCCAGCAGCCAAGATAGCGGCACAGGGGGGGATGGAAAAAATAGCAATCAGCCCCAGCATTTT.